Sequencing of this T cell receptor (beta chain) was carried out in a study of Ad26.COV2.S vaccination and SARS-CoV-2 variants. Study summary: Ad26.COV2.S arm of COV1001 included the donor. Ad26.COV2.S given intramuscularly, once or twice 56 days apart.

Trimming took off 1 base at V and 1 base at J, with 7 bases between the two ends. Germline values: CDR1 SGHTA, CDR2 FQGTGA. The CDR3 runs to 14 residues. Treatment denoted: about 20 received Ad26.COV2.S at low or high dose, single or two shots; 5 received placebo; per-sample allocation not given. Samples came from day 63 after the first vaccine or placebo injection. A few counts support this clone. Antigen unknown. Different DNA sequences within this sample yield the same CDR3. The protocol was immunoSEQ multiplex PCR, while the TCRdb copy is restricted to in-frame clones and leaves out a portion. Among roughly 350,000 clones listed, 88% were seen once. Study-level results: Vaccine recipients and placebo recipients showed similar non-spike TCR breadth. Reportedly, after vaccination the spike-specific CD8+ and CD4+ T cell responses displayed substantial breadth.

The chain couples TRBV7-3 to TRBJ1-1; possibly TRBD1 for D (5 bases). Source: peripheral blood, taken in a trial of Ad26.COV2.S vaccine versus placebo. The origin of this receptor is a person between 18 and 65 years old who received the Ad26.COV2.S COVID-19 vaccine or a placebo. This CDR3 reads CASSLNGGNTEAFF. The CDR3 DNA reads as TGTGCCAGCAGCTTAAACGGGGGGAACACTGAAGCTTTCTTT.